What follows describes a single T cell receptor (beta chain). Antigen: not known. Presence of unique molecular identifiers characterized the TCR beta cDNA libraries. One entry per CDR3 protein, called by TCRdb with MiXCR from the PCR reads. This sample carries hundreds of thousands of distinct CDR3 sequences, roughly 45% of them seen once, and the ten largest clones take 1.5% to 2%. This sample stems from a study of post-analysis software for immune sequencing data. CDR3 size: 15 residues. The V end was cut by 3 bases, the J end by 2 bases, with 11 bases between. Study-wide points: The five TRBV segments detected at higher frequency in patients than in controls included TRBV5-6, TRBV5-1 and TRBV20-1.

The sequence was collected from a girl aged 5-17 years with multiple sclerosis. The chain couples TRBV12-3 or TRBV12-4 to TRBJ2-1; D is undetermined. Specimen: blood. The CDR3 sequence is CASSLRIAPYNEQFF. CDR3 DNA: TGTGCCAGCAGTTTGCGGATAGCCCCCTACAATGAGCAGTTCTTC.